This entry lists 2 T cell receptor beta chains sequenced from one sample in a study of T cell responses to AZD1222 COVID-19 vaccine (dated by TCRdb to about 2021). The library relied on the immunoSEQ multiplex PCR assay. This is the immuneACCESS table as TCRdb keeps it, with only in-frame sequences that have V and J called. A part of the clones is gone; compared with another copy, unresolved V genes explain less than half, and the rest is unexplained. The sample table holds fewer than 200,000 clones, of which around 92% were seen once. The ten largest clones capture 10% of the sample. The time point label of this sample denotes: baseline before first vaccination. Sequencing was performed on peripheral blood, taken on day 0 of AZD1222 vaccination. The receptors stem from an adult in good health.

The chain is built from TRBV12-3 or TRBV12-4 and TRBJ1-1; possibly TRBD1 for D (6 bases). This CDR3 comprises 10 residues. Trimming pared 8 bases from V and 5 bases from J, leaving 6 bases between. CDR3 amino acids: CASQGTEAFF. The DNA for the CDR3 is TGTGCCAGCCAGGGGACTGAAGCTTTCTTT.

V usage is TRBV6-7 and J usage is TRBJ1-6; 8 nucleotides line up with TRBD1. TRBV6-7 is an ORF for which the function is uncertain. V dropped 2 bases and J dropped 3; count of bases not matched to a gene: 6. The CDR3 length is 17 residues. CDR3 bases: TGTGCCAGCAGTTACCCCGGGACAGGACTCTATAATTCACCCCTCCACTTT. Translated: CASSYPGTGLYNSPLHF.